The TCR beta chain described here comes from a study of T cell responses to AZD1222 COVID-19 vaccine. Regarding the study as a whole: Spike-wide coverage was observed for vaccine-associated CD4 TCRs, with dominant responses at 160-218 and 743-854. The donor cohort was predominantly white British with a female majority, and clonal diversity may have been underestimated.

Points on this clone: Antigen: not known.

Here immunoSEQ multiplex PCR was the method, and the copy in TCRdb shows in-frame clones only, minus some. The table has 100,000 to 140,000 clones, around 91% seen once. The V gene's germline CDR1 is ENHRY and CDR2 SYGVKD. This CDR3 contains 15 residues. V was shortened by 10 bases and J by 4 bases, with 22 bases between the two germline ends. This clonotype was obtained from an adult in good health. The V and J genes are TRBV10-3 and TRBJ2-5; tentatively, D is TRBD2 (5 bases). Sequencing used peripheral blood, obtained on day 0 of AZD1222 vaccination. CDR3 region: CARGSEDGRTETQYF. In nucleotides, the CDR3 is TGTGCCAGAGGGTCTGAGGACGGAAGAACAGAGACCCAGTACTTC.